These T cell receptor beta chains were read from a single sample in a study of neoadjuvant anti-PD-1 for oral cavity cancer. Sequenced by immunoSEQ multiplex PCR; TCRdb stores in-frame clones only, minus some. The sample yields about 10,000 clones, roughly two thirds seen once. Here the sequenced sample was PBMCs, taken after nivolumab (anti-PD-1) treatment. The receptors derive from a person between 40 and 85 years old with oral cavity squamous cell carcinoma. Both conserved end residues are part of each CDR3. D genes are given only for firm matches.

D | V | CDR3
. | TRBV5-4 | CASTLGGINYGYTF
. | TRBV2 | CASSEAPGTSPYGYTF
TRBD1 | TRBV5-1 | CASSFGQVDTYEQYF
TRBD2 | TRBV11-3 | CASSVTSGSTTGELFF
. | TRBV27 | CASSLGGTLNTEAFF
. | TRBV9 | CASSVAGNEKLFF
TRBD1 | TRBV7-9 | CASSSDRGRTEAFF
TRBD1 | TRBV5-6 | CASSPDRGIGNTIYF
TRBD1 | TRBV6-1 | CASSTGTGTYGYTF
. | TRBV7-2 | CASSTTRNTEAFF
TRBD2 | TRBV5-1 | CASSFGLAGLSTDTQYF
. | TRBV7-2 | CASSLAETQYF
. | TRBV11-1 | CASSLGRGSGMGLQF
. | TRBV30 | CAWCFGTEAFF
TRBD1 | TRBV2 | CASSGGQGPPEAFF
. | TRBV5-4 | CASSLAGAQNYGYTF
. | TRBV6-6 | CASSPPGSAETQYF
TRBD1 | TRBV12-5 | CASGPGQVNYEQYF
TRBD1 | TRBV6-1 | CALSRDRGSNEQFF
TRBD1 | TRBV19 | CASSITGGDYGYTF
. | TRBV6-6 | CASTPDPPKGNEQFF
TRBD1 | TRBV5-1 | CASSLETGGWTEAFF
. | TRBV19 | CASSTWDSPLHF
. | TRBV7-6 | CASGTAGNTIYF
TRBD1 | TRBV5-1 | CASSQWTGNYEQYF
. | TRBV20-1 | CSASLDNEQFF